The next 27 T cell receptor beta chains were all read from a single sample in a study of T cells in Graves' hyperthyroidism and ophthalmopathy. TCR beta CDR3 region amplification was performed from RNA transcripts. In the first-round RT-PCR of the TCR CDR3, the HTBI primer set was used. From the multiplex PCR reads, TCRdb called clonotypes with MiXCR, one entry per CDR3 protein. Here the sample spans 250,000 to 300,000 distinct CDR3 sequences, roughly 15% being singletons. Input material: blood. The receptors were gathered from a woman aged 45-60 years with Graves' hyperthyroidism that later progressed to Graves' ophthalmopathy.

This clonotype was seen ten or more times. This chain uses TRBV11-2 with TRBJ2-2; D remains unclear. The germline gives CDR1 SGHAT, CDR2 FQNNGV. With 5 bases removed from V and 7 bases from J, the gap between germline ends came to 11 bases. The CDR3 contains 13 residues. Written as DNA, the CDR3 is TGTGCCAGCAGCCCGATTTGGATCGGGGAGCTGTTTTTT. It yields the protein CASSPIWIGELFF.

This clonotype has at least ten counts. The chain uses TRBV30 and TRBJ2-7; D is perhaps TRBD2 (5 bases). The germline V gene encodes CDR1 GTSNPN and CDR2 SVGIG (reference sequence). The CDR3 totals 14 residues. Trimming pared 0 bases from V and 2 bases from J, leaving 11 bases between. The CDR3 here is CAWSVLGSAYEQYF. Written as DNA, the CDR3 is TGTGCCTGGAGTGTACTAGGCAGCGCCTACGAGCAGTACTTC.

V gene TRBV7-9 combines with J gene TRBJ2-2; the D is unclear. CDR3 length: 13 amino acids. Germline CDR1 reads SEHNR; CDR2 reads FQNEAQ (reference sequence). The V end lost 3 bases, the J end lost 7 bases, and 9 bases lay between the germline ends. CDR3 residues: CASSFFSYGELFF. The CDR3 region has the DNA TGTGCCAGCAGCTTTTTTTCGTACGGGGAGCTGTTTTTT.

This clonotype was counted only a few times. The genes are TRBV19 and TRBJ1-2; possibly TRBD1 for D (6 bases). With 0 bases removed from V and 2 bases from J, the gap between germline ends came to 13 bases. Germline V gives CDR1 LNHDA, CDR2 SQIVND (reference sequence). The CDR3 is 16 residues long. This CDR3 is CASSIDPGRGNYGYTF. DNA of the CDR3: TGTGCCAGTAGTATAGATCCGGGCAGGGGAAACTATGGCTACACCTTC.

In this sample, this clonotype turned up many times. The chain couples TRBV27 to TRBJ1-6, with D hard to call. In germline, CDR1 is MNHEY, CDR2 SMNVEV (reference sequence). This CDR3 has 12 residues. Trimming pared 8 bases from V and 7 bases from J, leaving 9 bases between. The CDR3 DNA sequence: TGTGCCAGCTCACCTTACAATTCACCCCTCCACTTT. It codes for CASSPYNSPLHF.

The chain joins TRBV20-1 to TRBJ1-6, with 9 bases fitting TRBD1. Per germline, CDR1 DFQATT and CDR2 SNEGSKA (reference sequence). The CDR3 loop spans 16 amino acids. With 6 bases clipped from V and 0 bases from J, the junction kept 6 bases outside the gene matches. CDR3: CSARDRDASYNSPLHF. DNA for the CDR3: TGCAGTGCGCGGGACAGGGACGCCTCCTATAATTCACCCCTCCACTTT.

The genes are TRBV2 and TRBJ2-1; 13 bases line up with TRBD2. Germline CDR1 is SNHLY and CDR2 is FYNNEI. The CDR3 is 15 amino acids. Unmatched junction bases numbered 3, after V lost 4 bases and J lost 6 bases. CDR3 in DNA: TGTGCCAGCAGTGGGGGACTAGCGGGAATCAATGAGCAGTTCTTC. Its protein product is CASSGGLAGINEQFF.

Note on this clonotype: This sequence may be a read error, since a much larger clone differs from it by one base. V gene TRBV7-9 combines with J gene TRBJ2-7; D might be TRBD1 (7 bases). Looked up from germline, CDR1 is SEHNR and CDR2 is FQNEAQ (reference sequence). Trimming cost V 7 bases and J 4 bases, with 17 bases left between them. This CDR3 has 14 amino acids. The CDR3 loop reads CASNSLRGDYEQYF. In DNA, the CDR3 is TGTGCCAGCAACTCACTCAGGGGGGATTACGAGCAGTACTTC.

This clonotype was picked up many times. J is TRBJ2-7 and V is TRBV7-3; the D is unclear. The CDR3 spans 13 residues. V dropped 5 bases and J dropped 3 bases, with 11 bases sitting between them. The germline V gene encodes CDR1 SGHTA and CDR2 FQGTGA. The CDR3 region is CASSPNRFYEQYF. CDR3 sequence (DNA): TGTGCCAGCAGCCCAAACAGATTCTACGAGCAGTACTTC.

At least ten counts were recorded for this clonotype. This sequence joins TRBV11-2 and TRBJ2-2, with 7 bases fitting TRBD2. CDR1 is SGHAT and CDR2 is FQNNGV in the germline V gene. CDR3 size: 17 residues. The junction had 10 bases not matched to a gene; V was cut back by 4 bases and J by 2 bases. The chain's CDR3 is CASSSYGGTINTGELFF. CDR3 DNA: TGTGCCAGCAGCTCCTACGGGGGGACTATTAACACCGGGGAGCTGTTTTTT.

The V gene is TRBV19, the J gene TRBJ1-2; TRBD1 is a possible D gene (6 bases). V gave up 3 bases and J gave up 5 bases, with 13 bases separating them. CDR3 length: 14 residues. From germline, CDR1 is LNHDA and CDR2 SQIVND (reference sequence). In DNA, the CDR3 is TGTGCCAGTAGTATGGTACAGGGTGGTTATGGCTACACCTTC. Its translation: CASSMVQGGYGYTF.

This clonotype was detected ten times or more. The chain recombines TRBV7-2 with TRBJ2-1, with D perhaps being TRBD1 or TRBD2 (5 bases each). The V gene's germline CDR1 is SGHTA and CDR2 FQGNSA. The CDR3 sequence is 16 residues long. Trimming took 3 bases from V and 0 from J, leaving 12 bases between them. The CDR3 here is CASSLSRDHSYNEQFF. The CDR3 nucleotides are TGTGCCAGCAGCTTGAGCCGGGACCACTCCTACAATGAGCAGTTCTTC.

This clonotype came up many times. The chain has TRBV3-1 and TRBJ1-1; a possible D gene is TRBD1 (5 bases). Deletions cut 3 bases from V and 6 bases from J, with 11 bases between. The CDR3 covers 13 residues. Per the germline V gene, CDR1 is LGHDT and CDR2 is YNNKEL (reference sequence). The CDR3 region has the DNA TGTGCCAGCAGCCATGCTAGGGGCTCTGAAGCTTTCTTT. As protein: CASSHARGSEAFF.

As to this clonotype: This may come from a read error, since a much larger clone is one base off. The V call is TRBV3-1, the J call TRBJ2-2; tentative D call: TRBD1 (6 bases). Germline values: CDR1 LGHDT, CDR2 YNNKEL (reference sequence). CDR3 length: 15 residues. CDR3 DNA sequence: TGTGCCAGCAGCCATCCGATGGGGGACACCGGGGAGCCGTTTTTT. As protein: CASSHPMGDTGEPFF.

The table lists this clonotype with many counts. The chain recombines TRBV11-2 with TRBJ2-2; D unresolved. V lost 3 bases, J lost 8 bases, and 7 bases lay in between. Germline V gives CDR1 SGHAT, CDR2 FQNNGV. The CDR3 loop spans 12 amino acids. CDR3 nucleotides: TGTGCCAGCAGCTTCCACGGAGGGGAGCTGTTTTTT. Translated: CASSFHGGELFF. Supplemented by reference TRBV11-2 and TRBJ2-2, the full variable domain reads EAGVAQSPRYKIIEKRQSVAFWCNPISGHATLYWYQQILGQGPKLLIQFQNNGVVDDSQLPKDRFSAERLKGVDSTLKIQPAKLEDSAVYLCASSFHGGELFFGEGSRLTVL.

The genes are TRBV5-1 and TRBJ2-2; tentative D call: TRBD1 (6 bases). This CDR3 is 15 amino acids long. CDR1 and CDR2 (germline): SGHRS, YFSETQ. Trimming took off 2 bases at V and 3 bases at J, with 11 bases between the two ends. DNA of the CDR3: TGCGCCAGCAGCTTTTCACAGGGACACACCGGGGAGCTGTTTTTT. This translates into CASSFSQGHTGELFF.

This sequence joins TRBV18 and TRBJ1-3, with D unresolved. From germline, CDR1 is KGHSH and CDR2 LQKENI. V was trimmed by 6 bases and J by 1 base, leaving 13 bases between them. CDR3 length equals 15 residues. CDR3 in amino acids: CASSSTAPSGNTIYF. CDR3 nucleotide sequence: TGTGCCAGCTCGTCCACCGCTCCTTCTGGAAACACCATATATTTT.

The chain joins TRBV7-8 to TRBJ2-2, with TRBD2 as a possible D gene (7 bases). The CDR3 sequence is 15 residues long. Germline CDR1 SGHVS, CDR2 FQNEAQ. Trimming left V 5 bases short and J 0 bases short, with 10 bases between. The CDR3 here is CASSGEGANTGELFF. The CDR3 nucleotides are TGTGCCAGCAGCGGGGAGGGGGCGAACACCGGGGAGCTGTTTTTT.

This clonotype has a count of ten or more. The chain has TRBV24-1 and TRBJ2-2; 8 positions match TRBD1. Germline V gene sequence: CDR1 KGHDR, CDR2 SFDVKD. This CDR3 comprises 16 residues. V dropped 4 bases and J dropped 1; count of bases not matched to a gene: 4. The CDR3 coding sequence is TGTGCCACCAGTGACCCCGGGACAGGGAACACCGGGGAGCTGTTTTTT. Encoded protein: CATSDPGTGNTGELFF.

This clonotype showed up many times. This chain links TRBV5-5 with TRBJ2-1, with 7 bases lining up with TRBD1. The CDR3 is 15 amino acids. The V gene's germline CDR1 is SGHKS and CDR2 YYEKEE (reference sequence). V was pared by 4 bases and J by 0 bases, with 4 bases of the junction left unmatched. Written as DNA, the CDR3 is TGTGCCAGCAGCGTAGGACAGGTCTCCTACAATGAGCAGTTCTTC. Amino acids: CASSVGQVSYNEQFF.

The V and J genes are TRBV19 and TRBJ1-2; D remains ambiguous. The germline V and J ends were trimmed by 1 base and 4 bases, with 16 bases remaining between them. The CDR3 covers 16 residues. CDR1 LNHDA and CDR2 SQIVND come from the germline V gene (reference sequence). The DNA of the CDR3 is TGTGCCAGTAGTATAGCTGGCCAGACCAACTTCTATGGCTACACCTTC. Its protein is CASSIAGQTNFYGYTF. Combining the CDR3 with reference TRBV19 and TRBJ1-2 gives the whole variable domain DGGITQSPKYLFRKEGQNVTLSCEQNLNHDAMYWYRQDPGQGLRLIYYSQIVNDFQKGDIAEGYSVSREKKESFPLTVTSAQKNPTAFYLCASSIAGQTNFYGYTFGSGTRLTVV.

This clonotype was seen only a few times. The chain is built from TRBV4-1 and TRBJ1-2; D is uncertain. CDR1 and CDR2 from the germline V gene are MGHRA and YSYEKL. This CDR3 is 13 amino acids long. Trimming left V 1 base short and J 6 bases short, with 9 bases between. The chain's CDR3 is CASSQGLGNGYTF. CDR3 sequence (DNA): TGCGCCAGCAGCCAAGGGTTAGGAAATGGCTACACCTTC.

This clonotype was recorded at least ten times. The chain combines TRBV9 with TRBJ2-1; no clear D gene. The V and J ends lost 0 bases and 3 bases respectively, with 4 bases between them. This CDR3 has 13 residues. Germline CDR1 reads SGDLS; CDR2 reads YYNGEE. CDR3 region: CASSVGDYNEQFF. CDR3 bases: TGTGCCAGCAGCGTAGGGGACTACAATGAGCAGTTCTTC. Complete variable domain (other parts from reference TRBV9 and TRBJ2-1): DSGVTQTPKHLITATGQRVTLRCSPRSGDLSVYWYQQSLDQGLQFLIQYYNGEERAKGNILERFSAQQFPDLHSELNLSSLELGDSALYFCASSVGDYNEQFFGPGTRLTVL.

The chain combines TRBV10-3 with TRBJ2-4, with 12 bases lining up with TRBD2. V was clipped by 10 bases and J by 12 bases; unmatched bases: 10. The CDR3 has 13 amino acids. The germline CDR1 and CDR2 sequences are ENHRY and SYGVKD. Here the CDR3 DNA reads TGTGCCAGGGGAGGTGGGACTAGCGGGCGTCAGTACTTC. It codes for CARGGGTSGRQYF.

This clonotype was seen more than once but under ten times. This chain links TRBV15 with TRBJ2-4; 7 bases line up with TRBD1. CDR1 LNHNV and CDR2 YYDKDF come from the germline V gene (reference sequence). V was clipped by 2 bases and J by 0 bases; unmatched bases: 13. The CDR3 length is 19 residues. CDR3 sequence (DNA): TGTGCCACCAGCAGACCTAAGCCGGGACAGAGCTTAGCCAAAAACATTCAGTACTTC. Protein sequence: CATSRPKPGQSLAKNIQYF.

This chain uses TRBV4-3 with TRBJ2-1, with TRBD1 as a possible D gene (5 bases). CDR3 size: 14 residues. Trimming left V 0 bases short and J 8 bases short, with 11 bases between. Per the germline V gene, CDR1 is LGHNA and CDR2 is YSLEER. CDR3 residues: CASSQEYQGYEQFF. The CDR3 nucleotides read TGCGCCAGCAGCCAAGAATACCAGGGCTATGAGCAGTTCTTC.

This chain connects TRBV9 to TRBJ1-2; a weak D match, TRBD1 (6 bases). With 0 bases removed from V and 3 bases from J, the gap between germline ends came to 9 bases. The CDR3 is made up of 14 amino acids. Per the germline V gene, CDR1 is SGDLS and CDR2 is YYNGEE. CDR3 nucleotides: TGTGCCAGCAGCGTAGGCGGGGGCCACTATGGCTACACCTTC. This sequence encodes CASSVGGGHYGYTF.